This is a list of T cell receptor beta chains from one sample in a study of sequential checkpoint blockade in melanoma. TCRdb's table, derived via immunoSEQ multiplex PCR, lists solely in-frame clones and lacks some. The sample comprises 30,000 to 40,000 clones, roughly 81% of which are singletons, and 5.5% rests with the top ten. The sequenced sample was CD8+ T cells sorted from blood (inferred from file names), obtained from a patient given nivolumab and ipilimumab in sequence. These receptors originate from a human donor with melanoma. Both conserved end residues are part of each CDR3. The D gene is left open where the match is weak. Some rows have no size entry. The others give once, few or many, or a class for an expanded clone.

cdr3_aa	cdr3_nt	d_call	v_call	j_call	clone_size
CASTPIQGSTDTQYF	TGTGCCAGCACCCCCATACAGGGGAGCACAGATACGCAGTATTTT	TRBD1	TRBV6-5	TRBJ2-3	few
CASSLVGQGSNGGYTF	TGCGCCAGCAGCCTGGTGGGACAGGGGTCCAATGGTGGCTACACCTTC	TRBD1	TRBV4-1	TRBJ1-2	-
CASSSAGSSYEQYF	TGTGCCAGCAGTTCGGCGGGTAGCTCCTACGAGCAGTACTTC	-	TRBV28	TRBJ2-7	-
CASSQGLNNEQFF	TGTGCCAGCAGCCAGGGACTTAACAATGAGCAGTTCTTC	-	TRBV6-5	TRBJ2-1	-
CASSLRGQNNEQFF	TGCGCCAGCAGCCTGCGGGGACAGAACAATGAGCAGTTCTTC	-	TRBV4-1	TRBJ2-1	-
CASSQSGGNTEAFF	TGCGCCAGCAGCCAGTCAGGGGGGAACACTGAAGCTTTCTTT	TRBD1	TRBV4-1	TRBJ1-1	-
CASSPGHGSYEQYF	TGTGCCAGCAGCCCGGGACACGGGTCCTACGAGCAGTACTTC	-	TRBV5-5	TRBJ2-7	few
CATSLTHDSNQPQHF	TGTGCCACCAGCTTAACTCACGATAGCAATCAGCCCCAGCATTTT	-	TRBV15	TRBJ1-5	few
CASSSHPPTGDEQFF	TGTGCCAGCAGTTCCCACCCACCCACAGGTGATGAGCAGTTCTTC	-	TRBV27	TRBJ2-1	-
CASSEATGSGNTIYF	TGTGCCAGCAGTGAAGCCACGGGGTCTGGAAACACCATATATTTT	-	TRBV6-1	TRBJ1-3	-
CAISEFDTGALDLLPNYGYTF	TGTGCCATCAGTGAGTTTGACACAGGGGCGCTTGACTTACTTCCTAACTATGGCTACACCTTC	TRBD1	TRBV10-3	TRBJ1-2	few
CASSLGLTNGGTEAFF	TGTGCCAGCAGCTTAGGGCTGACGAACGGGGGCACTGAAGCTTTCTTT	-	TRBV7-3	TRBJ1-1	-
CASREQGLQETQYF	TGTGCCAGCAGGGAACAGGGTTTGCAAGAGACCCAGTACTTC	-	TRBV27	TRBJ2-5	-
CASGTGTGELFF	TGTGCCAGCGGGACTGGGACCGGGGAGCTGTTTTTT	-	TRBV2	TRBJ2-2	-
CASRNGLHKETQYF	TGTGCCAGCAGAAATGGACTTCACAAAGAGACCCAGTACTTC	-	TRBV13	TRBJ2-5	few
CASRTNRGRLDQPQHF	TGTGCCAGCAGAACAAACAGGGGGCGCTTAGATCAGCCCCAGCATTTT	TRBD1	TRBV28	TRBJ1-5	-
CASSALRDTRGELFF	TGTGCCAGCAGCGCGCTCCGGGACACCCGCGGGGAGCTGTTTTTT	-	TRBV9	TRBJ2-2	-
CASSSSGVDPGGYTF	TGCGCCAGCAGCTCCTCGGGGGTGGACCCGGGTGGCTACACCTTC	-	TRBV5-1	TRBJ1-2	-
CASSTWGENGYTF	TGCGCCAGCAGTACCTGGGGGGAGAATGGCTACACCTTC	-	TRBV23-1	TRBJ1-2	-
CAWSVLSGQETQYF	TGTGCCTGGAGTGTTTTGTCAGGACAAGAGACCCAGTACTTC	-	TRBV30	TRBJ2-5	-
CASSWGQGHTEAFF	TGCGCCAGCAGCTGGGGGCAGGGGCACACTGAAGCTTTCTTT	-	TRBV5-1	TRBJ1-1	once
CASSFRTENTEAFF	TGTGCCAGTAGTTTCCGGACAGAGAACACTGAAGCTTTCTTT	-	TRBV19	TRBJ1-1	-
CASSEGGGASYEQYF	TGTGCCAGCAGTGAGGGAGGGGGAGCCTCCTACGAGCAGTACTTC	-	TRBV6-1	TRBJ2-7	-
CASSLYGGPEKLFF	TGTGCCAGCAGTTTATACGGGGGGCCGGAAAAACTGTTTTTT	-	TRBV27	TRBJ1-4	-